A selection of T cell receptor beta chains follows, all from one sample in a study of T cells in localized non-small cell lung cancer. Libraries were prepared by immunoSEQ multiplex PCR; TCRdb keeps only in-frame clonotypes and omits some of them. This sample has about 52,000 clones, with around 87% found just once. The input for sequencing was PBMCs, taken before any cancer treatment. These receptors all come from a female donor with stage II lung adenocarcinoma. The CDR3 runs from the conserved cysteine through the conserved F or W. Fields, in order: V gene, clone size, CDR3 length, J gene, D gene, CDR3 DNA, CDR3 protein. D genes are given only for firm matches. Clone size appears in some rows only: once, few, many, or a class for an expanded clone.

>TRBV5-4|few|14|TRBJ2-3|TRBD1
TGTGCCAGCAGCTTAGGGACAGGGTCAGATACGCAGTATTTT
CASSLGTGSDTQYF
>TRBV7-6|-|15|TRBJ1-1|-
TGTGCCAGCAGCTTAGCGGGGGATGGGGGCACTGAAGCTTTCTTT
CASSLAGDGGTEAFF
>TRBV5-1|once|12|TRBJ1-2|-
TGCGCCAGCAGCTTGGACAGCTATGGCTACACCTTC
CASSLDSYGYTF
>TRBV4-2|-|15|TRBJ2-7|-
TGTGCCAGCAGCCCCCCGGACAGCCCGGGGTACGAGCAGTACTTC
CASSPPDSPGYEQYF
>TRBV9|once|13|TRBJ1-1|-
TGTGCCAGCAGCGCTACAGGGTACACTGAAGCTTTCTTT
CASSATGYTEAFF
>TRBV5-4|-|15|TRBJ2-1|-
TGTGCCAGCAGCCCCGGGACCGGCTCCTACAATGAGCAGTTCTTC
CASSPGTGSYNEQFF
>TRBV27|-|14|TRBJ1-1|TRBD1
TGTGCCAGCAGTTTAGACAGGGCGCACACTGAAGCTTTCTTT
CASSLDRAHTEAFF
>TRBV6-1|-|15|TRBJ1-2|-
TGTGCCAGCAGTGAGAGCGGGCAGAAAAACTATGGCTACACCTTC
CASSESGQKNYGYTF
>TRBV5-1|-|16|TRBJ1-2|-
TGCGCCAGCAGCTTGGGATGGACGTCAATCGGGGATGGCTACACCTTC
CASSLGWTSIGDGYTF
>TRBV25-1|-|15|TRBJ2-3|-
TGTGCCAGCAGTCAAGTAGGGGGGGCCACAGATACGCAGTATTTT
CASSQVGGATDTQYF
>TRBV5-4|-|15|TRBJ2-7|TRBD2
TGTGCCAGCAGGGCTGGGACTAGCGGCACATACGAGCAGTACTTC
CASRAGTSGTYEQYF
>TRBV6-1|-|13|TRBJ2-7|-
TGTGCCAGCACGTCAGGGGCCTCCTACGAGCAGTACTTC
CASTSGASYEQYF
>TRBV18|-|16|TRBJ2-3|TRBD1
TGTGCCAGCTCAACGGTTAGGACAGGGGAGATAGATACGCAGTATTTT
CASSTVRTGEIDTQYF
>TRBV7-9|few|16|TRBJ1-2|TRBD1
TGTGCCAGCAGCTCGGAATCCGGGACAGGGAATTATCGCTACACCTTC
CASSSESGTGNYRYTF
>TRBV7-9|-|15|TRBJ2-5|TRBD1
TGTGCCAGCAGCTTAATTGCAGGGGGCGAAGAGACCCAGTACTTC
CASSLIAGGEETQYF
>TRBV9|-|12|TRBJ2-3|-
TGTGCCAGCAGCGTAGGGGGAGATACGCAGTATTTT
CASSVGGDTQYF
>TRBV7-9|few|15|TRBJ1-5|-
TGTGCCAGCAGCTTAGTGGGGGGGAGCAATCAGCCCCAGCATTTT
CASSLVGGSNQPQHF
>TRBV12-5|-|16|TRBJ1-3|-
TGTGCTAGTGGCCCCGCGGGAAGTAGCTCTGGAAACACCATATATTTT
CASGPAGSSSGNTIYF
>TRBV6-1|-|15|TRBJ1-6|TRBD1
TGTGCCGCAACAAGGGTCGGGACAGGGGTGTCCCCCCTCCACTTT
CAATRVGTGVSPLHF
>TRBV5-6|-|14|TRBJ1-1|-
TGTGCCAGCACCAGCGGGGTGATAGGGACTGAAGCTTTCTTT
CASTSGVIGTEAFF
>TRBV11-3|-|13|TRBJ1-3|-
TGTGCCAGCAGTCGGGGTCGTGGAAACACCATATATTTT
CASSRGRGNTIYF
>TRBV9|-|16|TRBJ2-5|TRBD2
TGTGCCAGCAGCCCAGCCGGGACTAGCTCTATGGAGACCCAGTACTTC
CASSPAGTSSMETQYF
>TRBV6-1|few|14|TRBJ1-6|-
TGTGCCAGCAGTGACGAGGGGACTAATTCACCCCTCCACTTT
CASSDEGTNSPLHF